The sample holds many counts of the clone carrying this T cell receptor beta chain. The data derive from a study of kidney transplant recipient with SARS-CoV-2 infection. TCRdb passed the reads through MiXCR, listing each CDR3 protein once. The sample lists fewer than 250,000 distinct CDR3 sequences; around 28% were seen once. The CDR3 covers 12 residues. V gave up 6 bases and J gave up 2 bases, with 8 bases separating them. Per germline, CDR1 MDHEN and CDR2 SYDVKM. The clonotype comes from a young adult male patient who had COVID-19 and was a kidney transplant recipient. Some T cells may be supplied by the graft donor. Sequenced material: a blood sample, taken at baseline and around day 110 from a kidney transplant recipient. The J gene is TRBJ2-7, the V gene TRBV28, with no clear D. CDR3 nucleotides: TGTGCCAGCAGCCCCGCTGCCTACGAGCAGTACTTC. It specifies CASSPAAYEQYF. The whole variable domain, remainder taken from reference TRBV28 and TRBJ2-7, is DVKVTQSSRYLVKRTGEKVFLECVQDMDHENMFWYRQDPGLGLRLIYFSYDVKMKEKGDIPEGYSVSREKKERFSLILESASTNQTSMYLCASSPAAYEQYFGPGTRLTVT.